This entry features one TCR beta chain sequence. Its specificity is not known. One junction end does not reproduce the germline sequence, and a read error may be involved. These data originate in a study of CD8 T cells in ankylosing spondylitis. Study-level points and caveats: CD8+ by phenotype, disease-linked clones were relatively rare in peripheral blood. For ankylosing spondylitis blood, a TCR beta motif of 7 or 8 highly homologous variants appeared characteristic. There were earlier reports of some motif variants in reactive arthritis synovial fluid and blood.

Germline V gene sequence: CDR1 DFQATT, CDR2 SNEGSKA (reference sequence). The CDR3 sequence is 15 residues long. Quantitative 5'-RACE with molecular barcodes was used to make the TCR beta libraries. TCRdb processed the 5' RACE reads anew with MiXCR; each CDR3 protein has one entry. The profile shows roughly 670,000 distinct CDR3 sequences, 15% to 20% of them singletons. The material sequenced was blood, either unsorted or a sorted T cell fraction (not recorded which). The genes are TRBV20-1 and TRBJ1-5; D gene ambiguous. This receptor was identified in a male donor with ankylosing spondylitis. The DNA of the CDR3 is TGCAGTGCTGGAGACCGGCAGCTTAGCAATCAGCCCCAGCATTTT. Translating it yields CSAGDRQLSNQPQHF.